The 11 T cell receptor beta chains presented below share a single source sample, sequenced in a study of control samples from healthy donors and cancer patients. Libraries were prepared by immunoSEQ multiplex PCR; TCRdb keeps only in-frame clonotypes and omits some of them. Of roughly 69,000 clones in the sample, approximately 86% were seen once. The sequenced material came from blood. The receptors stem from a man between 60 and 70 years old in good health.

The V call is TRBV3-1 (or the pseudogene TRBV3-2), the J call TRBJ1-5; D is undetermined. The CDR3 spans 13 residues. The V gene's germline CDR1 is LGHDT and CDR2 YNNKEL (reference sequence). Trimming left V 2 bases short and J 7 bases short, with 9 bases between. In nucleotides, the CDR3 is TGTGCCAGCAGCCAACGATCCGAACAGCCCCAGCATTTT. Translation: CASSQRSEQPQHF.

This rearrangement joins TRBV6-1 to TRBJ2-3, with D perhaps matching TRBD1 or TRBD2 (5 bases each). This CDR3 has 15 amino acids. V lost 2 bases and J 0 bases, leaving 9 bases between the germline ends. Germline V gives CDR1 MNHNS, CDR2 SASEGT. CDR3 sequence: CASSELRGSTDTQYF. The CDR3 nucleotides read TGTGCCAGCAGTGAATTGAGGGGTAGCACAGATACGCAGTATTTT.

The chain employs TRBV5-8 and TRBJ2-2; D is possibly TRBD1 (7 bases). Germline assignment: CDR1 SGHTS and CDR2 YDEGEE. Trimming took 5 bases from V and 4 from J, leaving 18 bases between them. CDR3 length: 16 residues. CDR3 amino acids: CASRGTGVGSTGELFF. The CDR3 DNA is TGTGCCAGCAGGGGAACAGGGGTCGGGAGCACCGGGGAGCTGTTTTTT.

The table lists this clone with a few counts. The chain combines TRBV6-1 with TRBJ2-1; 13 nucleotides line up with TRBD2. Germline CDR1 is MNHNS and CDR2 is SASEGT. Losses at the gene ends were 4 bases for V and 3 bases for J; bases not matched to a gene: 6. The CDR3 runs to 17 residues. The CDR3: CASSAGTSGTLYNEQFF. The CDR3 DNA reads TGTGCCAGCAGTGCCGGGACTAGCGGGACCCTCTACAATGAGCAGTTCTTC.

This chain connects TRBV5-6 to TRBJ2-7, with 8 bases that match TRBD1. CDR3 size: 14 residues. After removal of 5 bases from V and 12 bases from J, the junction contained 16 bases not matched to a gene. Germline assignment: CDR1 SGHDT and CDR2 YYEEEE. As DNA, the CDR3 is TGTGCCAGCAGGACCGGACGCGTTACAGGGGGGATGTACTTC. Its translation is CASRTGRVTGGMYF.

In nucleotides, the CDR3 is TGTGCCAGCAGCTCGGGAAAGGACACCGGGGAGCTGTTTTTT. Amino acids: CASSSGKDTGELFF. The chain links TRBV6-2 or TRBV6-3 to TRBJ2-2, with D possibly being TRBD2 (5 bases). The CDR3 sequence is 14 residues long. CDR1 MNHEY and CDR2 SVGEGT come from the germline V gene. Trimming stripped 6 bases from V and 3 bases from J, with 11 bases between.

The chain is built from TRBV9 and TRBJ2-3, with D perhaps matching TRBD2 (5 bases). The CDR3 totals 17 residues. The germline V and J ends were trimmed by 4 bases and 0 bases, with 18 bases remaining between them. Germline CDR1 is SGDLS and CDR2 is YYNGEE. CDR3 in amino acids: CASSPHRIALSTDTQYF. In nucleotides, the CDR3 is TGTGCCAGCAGCCCACATAGGATAGCGCTTAGCACAGATACGCAGTATTTT.

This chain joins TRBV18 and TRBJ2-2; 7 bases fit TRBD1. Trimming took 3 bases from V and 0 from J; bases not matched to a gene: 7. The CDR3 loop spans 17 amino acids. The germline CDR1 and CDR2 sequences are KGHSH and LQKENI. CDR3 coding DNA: TGTGCCAGCTCACCGATGACCACAGGGGCGAACACCGGGGAGCTGTTTTTT. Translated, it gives CASSPMTTGANTGELFF.

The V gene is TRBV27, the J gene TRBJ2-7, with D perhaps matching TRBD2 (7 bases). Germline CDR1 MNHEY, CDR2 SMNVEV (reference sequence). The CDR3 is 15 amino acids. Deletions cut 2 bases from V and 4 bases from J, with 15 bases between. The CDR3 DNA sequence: TGTGCCAGCAGTTTACGAGGGGGGGCCTGGTACGAGCAGTACTTC. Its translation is CASSLRGGAWYEQYF.

CDR3 loop: CASSPRGWAGNTIYF. CDR3 bases: TGTGCCAGCAGCCCAAGGGGGTGGGCTGGAAACACCATATATTTT. The chain couples TRBV7-2 to TRBJ1-3, with a possible D match to TRBD1 (6 bases). In germline, CDR1 is SGHTA, CDR2 FQGNSA. Trimming shortened V by 5 bases and J by 2 bases, and 13 bases separated the two germline ends. This CDR3 is 15 amino acids long.

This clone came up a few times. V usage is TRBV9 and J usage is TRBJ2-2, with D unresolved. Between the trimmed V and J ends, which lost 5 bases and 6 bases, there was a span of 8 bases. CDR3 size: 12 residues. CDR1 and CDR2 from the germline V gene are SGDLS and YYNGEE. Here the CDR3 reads CASSKIPGELFF. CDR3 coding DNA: TGTGCCAGCAGTAAAATTCCCGGGGAGCTGTTTTTT.